This T cell receptor (beta chain) was identified in a study of neurological immune-mediated disorders. Many counts were recorded for this clonotype. As yet, its antigen is unknown. Volunteers attending a blood bank in Maryland, USA, served as healthy controls. Regarding the study as a whole: TCR clonal expansion peaked in HTLV-1-associated myelopathy patients and was lowest in multiple sclerosis patients.

The cDNA was produced through 5'RACE with 10-nucleotide random UMIs. Every sequencing run returned over 200 million TCR-beta sequences, which were derived from 15-18 subjects. MiXCR was run by TCRdb on the 5' RACE reads, yielding one entry per CDR3 protein. The sample lists 74,000 or so distinct CDR3 sequences, roughly 10% occurring once. Germline CDR1 reads GTSNPN; CDR2 reads SVGIG (reference sequence). V gave up 1 base and J gave up 2 bases, with 10 bases separating them. The CDR3 has 14 residues. The chain recombines TRBV30 with TRBJ2-3, with D possibly TRBD1 on 6 matching bases. This sequence originates from a man aged 50 to 60 in good health. The sample taken for sequencing was PBMCs. The CDR3 region is CAWSGGHSTDTQYF. CDR3 bases: TGTGCCTGGAGTGGGGGACACTCCACAGATACGCAGTATTTT.